The 27 T cell receptor beta chains presented below share a single source sample, sequenced in a study of blood T cell repertoires in COVID-19. TCRdb's copy holds only in-frame clones and misses some; the assay was immunoSEQ multiplex PCR. Of 30,000 to 45,000 clones listed, 81% were seen once; the top ten hold about 40%. Sequenced material: peripheral blood. The receptors stem from a human donor in a cohort sampled during active or convalescent COVID-19. The donor label of this sample is uncertain.

V and J are TRBV5-4 and TRBJ1-2, with TRBD1 as a possible D gene (6 bases). V lost 5 bases to trimming and J lost 8 bases, with 22 bases between them. This CDR3 has 15 amino acids. Per germline, CDR1 SGHNT and CDR2 YYREEE (reference sequence). In DNA form, the CDR3 reads TGTGCCAGCAGTACTTGGTTGGCAGGGGTTACCGGCTACACCTTC. Amino acid sequence: CASSTWLAGVTGYTF.

The rearrangement links TRBV9 to TRBJ2-3; TRBD1 is a possible D gene (7 bases). CDR1 and CDR2 from the germline V gene are SGDLS and YYNGEE. The CDR3 has 14 residues. V dropped 6 bases and J dropped 3 bases, with 14 bases sitting between them. CDR3 DNA: TGTGCCAGCACGGAGGGGGCAGGGACAGATACGCAGTATTTT. Amino acids: CASTEGAGTDTQYF.

This sequence joins TRBV14 and TRBJ2-7; D not resolved. This CDR3 contains 14 residues. Between the trimmed V and J ends, which lost 1 base and 2 bases, there was a span of 9 bases. Germline values: CDR1 SGHDN, CDR2 FVKESK. CDR3 amino acids: CASSQVRTTYEQYF. CDR3 bases: TGTGCCAGCAGCCAAGTGCGAACCACCTACGAGCAGTACTTC.

The chain uses TRBV4-2 and TRBJ2-1, with 10 bases lining up with TRBD2. The CDR3 loop spans 16 amino acids. CDR1 is LGHNA, CDR2 YNFKEQ, per germline. Unmatched junction bases numbered 3, after V lost 1 base and J lost 3 bases. The chain's CDR3 is CASSQGTSGSYNEQFF. The CDR3 DNA reads as TGTGCCAGCAGCCAAGGGACTAGCGGCAGCTACAATGAGCAGTTCTTC.

This clone was seen a handful of times. The chain recombines TRBV10-3 with TRBJ2-1, with 9 positions matching TRBD2. The CDR3 is 15 residues long. The germline gives CDR1 ENHRY, CDR2 SYGVKD. The J segment lost 4 bases and the V segment lost 3 bases, leaving 4 bases of the junction unmatched. The CDR3 reads CAISELAGSYNEQFF. The CDR3 DNA is TGTGCCATCAGTGAACTAGCGGGCTCTTACAATGAGCAGTTCTTC.

The CDR3 nucleotides read TGTGCCTGGACACCCGGGACAGGGGAAGCTTTCTTT. Protein: CAWTPGTGEAFF. The chain links TRBV30 to TRBJ1-1; 9 bases agree with TRBD1. The CDR3 covers 12 residues. Germline CDR1 is GTSNPN and CDR2 is SVGIG (reference sequence). Trimming cost V 4 bases and J 8 bases; bases outside gene matches: 5. Based on the CDR3 plus reference TRBV30 and TRBJ1-1, the full variable domain is SQTIHQWPATLVQPVGSPLSLECTVEGTSNPNLYWYRQAAGRGLQLLFYSVGIGQISSEVPQNLSASRPQDRQFILSSKKLLLSDSGFYLCAWTPGTGEAFFGQGTRLTVV.

The genes are TRBV11-2 and TRBJ2-5; D is possibly TRBD2 (6 bases). The CDR3 runs to 14 residues. Germline V gene lookup returns CDR1 SGHAT and CDR2 FQNNGV. V was shortened by 8 bases and J by 5 bases, with 18 bases between the two germline ends. CDR3: CASREAGGQETQYF. CDR3 DNA: TGTGCCAGCCGCGAAGCCGGAGGGCAGGAGACCCAGTACTTC.

The chain recombines TRBV30 with TRBJ2-7; a possible D gene is TRBD1 (6 bases). The germline V gene encodes CDR1 GTSNPN and CDR2 SVGIG (reference sequence). This CDR3 has 14 residues. V lost 2 bases and J lost 2, with 13 bases in between. The CDR3 nucleotides read TGTGCCTGGAGTAAGGGGGTTCGGGCCTACGAGCAGTACTTC. Translating gives CAWSKGVRAYEQYF.

V gene TRBV6-1 combines with J gene TRBJ2-2; 7 bases match TRBD1. Trimming cost V 2 bases and J 6 bases; bases outside gene matches: 6. CDR3 length: 15 residues. Germline lookup yields CDR1 MNHNS and CDR2 SASEGT. CDR3 nucleotide sequence: TGTGCCAGCAGTGAAAGACAGGGATGGGCCGGGGAGCTGTTTTTT. This codes for CASSERQGWAGELFF.

The chain uses TRBV28 and TRBJ1-5, with D hard to call. The CDR3 is made up of 12 amino acids. Germline V gene lookup returns CDR1 MDHEN and CDR2 SYDVKM. V lost 7 bases and J lost 5, with 9 bases in between. The DNA for the CDR3 is TGTGCCAGCAACGGTAAGCATCAGCCCCAGCATTTT. Amino acid sequence: CASNGKHQPQHF.

There are a few counts of this clone. The rearrangement links TRBV6-2 or TRBV6-3 to TRBJ2-2; D is perhaps TRBD1 (6 bases). Germline V gives CDR1 MNHEY, CDR2 SVGEGT. Trimming cost V 2 bases and J 3 bases, with 13 bases left between them. The CDR3 length is 16 residues. The CDR3 sequence is CASSYVGGWYTGELFF. The CDR3 DNA reads as TGTGCCAGCAGTTACGTTGGGGGCTGGTACACCGGGGAGCTGTTTTTT.

The genes are TRBV6-5 and TRBJ1-2; D is ambiguous. The CDR3 spans 12 residues. The germline V and J ends were trimmed by 10 bases and 1 base, with 10 bases remaining between them. The germline gives CDR1 MNHEY, CDR2 SVGAGI. CDR3 bases: TGTGCCACCGAGGCGGATAACTATGGCTACACCTTC. Translated, it gives CATEADNYGYTF.

The table lists this clone with a count of one. This chain joins TRBV11-2 and TRBJ2-5, with TRBD1 matching 8 bases. Trimming cost V 5 bases and J 7 bases; bases outside gene matches: 6. CDR3 length equals 13 residues. Germline lookup yields CDR1 SGHAT and CDR2 FQNNGV. The CDR3 DNA sequence: TGTGCCAGCAGCCTCGACAGGGGAGGGACCCAGTACTTC. This encodes CASSLDRGGTQYF.

V is TRBV29-1 and J is TRBJ1-4, with 7 bases matching TRBD1. Per the germline V gene, CDR1 is SQVTM and CDR2 is ANQGSEA. This CDR3 has 14 residues. With V trimmed by 5 bases and J by 2 bases, 5 bases remained unmatched. The CDR3 protein is CSVKGASTNEKLFF. The CDR3 DNA reads as TGCAGCGTTAAGGGGGCATCGACTAATGAAAAACTGTTTTTT.

The V gene is TRBV3-1 (or the pseudogene TRBV3-2), the J gene TRBJ2-7; D might be TRBD1 (5 bases). Per germline, CDR1 LGHDT and CDR2 YNNKEL (reference sequence). V was cut by 6 bases and J by 6 bases, with 15 bases left in between. The CDR3 covers 13 residues. This CDR3 reads CASSQAHGAEQYF. The CDR3 nucleotides read TGTGCCAGCAGTCAGGCCCATGGGGCCGAGCAGTACTTC.

The chain combines TRBV5-1 with TRBJ2-3; 7 bases are a match to TRBD2. V was clipped by 2 bases and J by 0 bases; unmatched bases: 0. The CDR3 consists of 14 residues. CDR1 is SGHRS, CDR2 YFSETQ, per germline. The CDR3 region has the DNA TGCGCCAGCAGCTTACTAGCGAGCACAGATACGCAGTATTTT. It codes for CASSLLASTDTQYF.

The rearrangement links TRBV3-1 (or the pseudogene TRBV3-2) to TRBJ1-2; a weak D match, TRBD1 (6 bases). Trimming cost V 6 bases and J 0 bases, with 17 bases left between them. Germline V gives CDR1 LGHDT, CDR2 YNNKEL (reference sequence). The CDR3 spans 16 residues. This chain's CDR3 is CASRRGGGHTNYGYTF. The CDR3 DNA reads as TGTGCCAGCAGACGGGGGGGCGGTCACACTAACTATGGCTACACCTTC.

The V gene is TRBV3-1 (or the pseudogene TRBV3-2), the J gene TRBJ1-2; the D gene is possibly TRBD1 (6 bases). Germline V gene data show CDR1 as LGHDT and CDR2 as YNNKEL (reference sequence). V lost 3 bases, J lost 5 bases, and 13 bases lay in between. The CDR3 contains 14 residues. CDR3 DNA sequence: TGTGCCAGCAGCCATCGGGGGGCAAGGTATGGCTACACCTTC. Amino acids: CASSHRGARYGYTF.

This chain connects TRBV15 to TRBJ2-4; no definite D call. Per germline, CDR1 LNHNV and CDR2 YYDKDF (reference sequence). The CDR3 has 13 residues. V was cut by 0 bases and J by 16 bases, with 16 bases left in between. In DNA, the CDR3 is TGTGCCACCAGCAGAGATGGGCCCTCAAAGACCTACTTC. Protein product: CATSRDGPSKTYF.

J is TRBJ2-7 and V is TRBV30; TRBD1 is a possible D gene (6 bases). Germline lookup yields CDR1 GTSNPN and CDR2 SVGIG (reference sequence). This CDR3 contains 14 residues. Deletions cut 4 bases from V and 3 bases from J, with 16 bases between. The CDR3 bases are TGTGCCTGGACCGCCCGGACAGACATCTACGAGCAGTACTTC. This gives the protein CAWTARTDIYEQYF.

This chain connects TRBV5-1 to TRBJ2-6; D may be TRBD1 (5 bases). The CDR3 has 16 residues. Trimming cost V 2 bases and J 4 bases, with 13 bases left between them. CDR1 is SGHRS and CDR2 is YFSETQ in the germline V gene. Here the CDR3 reads CASSFGANSGANVLTF. CDR3 nucleotide sequence: TGCGCCAGCAGCTTTGGGGCCAACTCCGGGGCCAACGTCCTGACTTTC.

This clone was recorded a few times. V is TRBV28 and J is TRBJ2-1; 10 bases map to TRBD2. Per the germline V gene, CDR1 is MDHEN and CDR2 is SYDVKM. Trimming cost V 6 bases and J 10 bases; bases outside gene matches: 9. The CDR3 is made up of 14 amino acids. Here the CDR3 DNA reads TGTGCCAGCAGCATCCTAGCGGGAGTAGGAGAGCAGTTCTTC. Amino acids: CASSILAGVGEQFF.

The V and J genes are TRBV7-2 and TRBJ2-1, with TRBD2 identical over 10 bases. V lost 0 bases and J lost 6; bases outside the gene matches: 2. From germline, CDR1 is SGHTA and CDR2 FQGNSA. The CDR3 is 15 amino acids. The DNA of the CDR3 is TGTGCCAGCAGCTTAGCCCTAGCGGGAGTCAATGAGCAGTTCTTC. This translates into CASSLALAGVNEQFF.

V is TRBV6-2 or TRBV6-3 and J is TRBJ2-1, with D unclear. The germline V gene encodes CDR1 MNHEY and CDR2 SVGEGT. The CDR3 sequence is 13 residues long. Deletions cut 3 bases from V and 10 bases from J, with 13 bases between. CDR3 DNA sequence: TGTGCCAGCAGTTATTTGCGCCAGAGGGAGCAGTTCTTC. It translates to CASSYLRQREQFF.

The chain carries TRBV7-8 and TRBJ1-5; D may be TRBD1 (6 bases). The CDR3 consists of 14 residues. Per the germline V gene, CDR1 is SGHVS and CDR2 is FQNEAQ. Trimming removed 1 base from V and 5 bases from J, with 9 bases in between. CDR3 loop: CASSLGGQYQPQHF. Written as DNA, the CDR3 is TGTGCCAGCAGCTTAGGGGGGCAGTATCAGCCCCAGCATTTT.

The CDR3 DNA is TGTGCCAGCAGCTTAGCGGGAGGGCTCACCGGGGAGCTGTTTTTT. It codes for CASSLAGGLTGELFF. The chain couples TRBV7-9 to TRBJ2-2; 7 nucleotides line up with TRBD2. The CDR3 is made up of 15 amino acids. The V segment lost 0 bases and the J segment 4 bases; nucleotides outside the gene matches: 2. Germline assignment: CDR1 SEHNR and CDR2 FQNEAQ (reference sequence).

The chain uses TRBV18 and TRBJ1-1, with a possible D match to TRBD1 (5 bases). Per the germline V gene, CDR1 is KGHSH and CDR2 is LQKENI. CDR3 length: 13 amino acids. V lost 3 bases and J lost 2, with 7 bases in between. CDR3 in DNA: TGTGCCAGCTCACCGGGGGGAAACACTGAAGCTTTCTTT. Protein product: CASSPGGNTEAFF. The full variable domain, completed using reference TRBV18 and TRBJ1-1, is NAGVMQNPRHLVRRRGQEARLRCSPMKGHSHVYWYRQLPEEGLKFMVYLQKENIIDESGMPKERFSAEFPKEGPSILRIQQVVRGDSAAYFCASSPGGNTEAFFGQGTRLTVV.